Below are 23 T cell receptor beta chains sequenced from a single sample in a study of blood T cell repertoires in COVID-19. Assay used: immunoSEQ multiplex PCR; TCRdb lists only in-frame clones, some missing. There are under 110,000 clones in the sample; around 90% occur only once, and roughly 17% lies in the top ten. Material for sequencing was peripheral blood. These receptors were obtained from a man aged 50 to 60 with acute or convalescent COVID-19.

The chain links TRBV19 to TRBJ1-3; D unclear. The CDR3 is made up of 15 amino acids. V was trimmed by 2 bases and J by 4 bases, leaving 12 bases between them. Germline V gene lookup returns CDR1 LNHDA and CDR2 SQIVND (reference sequence). The CDR3 is CASSIQREKGNTIYF. For the CDR3, the DNA is TGTGCCAGTAGTATACAACGGGAAAAGGGAAACACCATATATTTT.

In this sample, this clone turned up once. The CDR3 coding sequence is TGTGCCAGCAGCGAAACAGGTGGCGGAAACACCATATATTTT. Residues: CASSETGGGNTIYF. The rearrangement links TRBV7-8 to TRBJ1-3; D perhaps matches TRBD1 (5 bases). The CDR3 runs to 14 residues. V was shortened by 5 bases and J by 4 bases, with 12 bases between the two germline ends. From germline, CDR1 is SGHVS and CDR2 FQNEAQ.

The chain links TRBV9 to TRBJ2-3; a weak D match, TRBD2 (7 bases). The CDR3 covers 14 residues. Trimming pared 6 bases from V and 3 bases from J, leaving 14 bases between. CDR1 is SGDLS and CDR2 is YYNGEE in the germline V gene. The CDR3 nucleotides read TGTGCCAGCACCGTGGGGGGGCGAACAGATACGCAGTATTTT. It codes for CASTVGGRTDTQYF.

The chain is built from TRBV4-1 and TRBJ1-4; TRBD1 matches at 9 bases. Germline CDR1 and CDR2: MGHRA and YSYEKL. The V gene end was trimmed by 2 bases and the J gene end by 6 bases; junction bases not matched to a gene: 4. The CDR3 runs 15 residues. The CDR3 here is CASSQPGTGYEKLFF. CDR3 in DNA: TGCGCCAGCAGCCAACCCGGGACAGGGTATGAAAAACTGTTTTTT.

CDR3 bases: TGTGCCAGCTCCATAGGGGTAGAGCAGTTCTTC. Its protein product is CASSIGVEQFF. The rearrangement links TRBV3-1 (or the pseudogene TRBV3-2) to TRBJ2-1, with D perhaps matching TRBD1 (5 bases). Trimming pared 8 bases from V and 10 bases from J, leaving 12 bases between. The CDR3 length is 11 residues. Germline values: CDR1 LGHDT, CDR2 YNNKEL (reference sequence).

This rearrangement joins TRBV11-1 to TRBJ1-6; 11 bases map to TRBD1. The trim removed 1 base at V and 10 bases at J, leaving 3 bases unmatched. The CDR3 has 15 amino acids. Per germline, CDR1 SGHAT and CDR2 FQDESV (reference sequence). The chain's CDR3 is CASSLEGQGGSPLHF. For the CDR3, the DNA is TGTGCCAGCAGCTTAGAGGGACAGGGGGGATCACCCCTCCACTTT.

The chain recombines TRBV2 with TRBJ1-1, with D tentatively TRBD1 (6 bases). Trimming cost V 8 bases and J 7 bases, with 20 bases left between them. The germline CDR1 and CDR2 sequences are SNHLY and FYNNEI. This CDR3 has 14 amino acids. The CDR3 DNA reads as TGTGCCAGCTACCCGTATGTTGGGGGCCATGAAGCTTTCTTT. Protein sequence: CASYPYVGGHEAFF.

This clone was recorded a few times. This chain connects TRBV12-3 or TRBV12-4 to TRBJ2-3, with 11 bases lining up with TRBD1. This CDR3 region has 13 residues. The V and J ends lost 6 bases and 8 bases, in that order; junction bases with no gene match: 4. The CDR3 bases are TGTGCCAGCAGCCGAGGGACAGGGGGTACGCAGTATTTT. Translated: CASSRGTGGTQYF.

The chain joins TRBV11-3 to TRBJ2-5; 9 bases fit TRBD1. The CDR3 contains 16 residues. Trimming removed 4 bases from V and 2 bases from J; junction bases left unmatched: 8. Germline V gene sequence: CDR1 SGHNT, CDR2 YENEEA. The DNA of the CDR3 is TGTGCCAGCAGCTCAGGCGGGACAGGGAGACAAGAGACCCAGTACTTC. It translates to CASSSGGTGRQETQYF.

The V and J genes are TRBV18 and TRBJ2-5; 9 bases map to TRBD1. From germline, CDR1 is KGHSH and CDR2 LQKENI. V lost 3 bases, J lost 5 bases, and 10 bases stayed unmatched. This CDR3 region has 16 residues. CDR3 amino acids: CASSPLRPGQGETQYF. CDR3 coding DNA: TGTGCCAGCTCACCCCTGAGACCGGGACAGGGCGAGACCCAGTACTTC.

This clone was counted between two and nine times. The chain is built from TRBV30 and TRBJ1-5; 8 bases align to TRBD1. This CDR3 contains 14 residues. Germline lookup yields CDR1 GTSNPN and CDR2 SVGIG (reference sequence). The V segment lost 3 bases and the J segment 7 bases; nucleotides outside the gene matches: 8. CDR3 in amino acids: CAWSGGTGWQPQHF. As DNA, the CDR3 is TGTGCCTGGAGCGGAGGGACAGGCTGGCAGCCCCAGCATTTT. Full variable domain (rest looked up from reference TRBV30 and TRBJ1-5): SQTIHQWPATLVQPVGSPLSLECTVEGTSNPNLYWYRQAAGRGLQLLFYSVGIGQISSEVPQNLSASRPQDRQFILSSKKLLLSDSGFYLCAWSGGTGWQPQHFGDGTRLSIL.

The rearrangement links TRBV28 to TRBJ2-7; D not certain. The CDR3 is made up of 12 amino acids. Germline V gene data show CDR1 as MDHEN and CDR2 as SYDVKM. V shed 2 bases and J shed 4 bases, with 6 bases lying between them. The DNA of the CDR3 is TGTGCCAGCAGTTTAAGAGGATACGAGCAGTACTTC. Translated: CASSLRGYEQYF.

The V and J genes are TRBV28 and TRBJ1-2, with TRBD1 identical over 9 bases. V lost 7 bases and J lost 4; bases outside the gene matches: 13. The germline V gene has CDR1 MDHEN and CDR2 SYDVKM. This CDR3 comprises 16 residues. CDR3 DNA: TGTGCCAGCACCCCTCCACTCGGACAGGGGTTCTATGGCTACACCTTC. This sequence encodes CASTPPLGQGFYGYTF.

This clone was recorded only once. V and J are TRBV13 and TRBJ2-1, with 14 bases matching TRBD2. CDR3 length: 17 residues. V lost 5 bases and J lost 4; bases outside the gene matches: 7. Germline CDR1 PRHDT, CDR2 FYEKMQ (reference sequence). The CDR3 sequence: CASSPTSGGGFYNEQFF. The CDR3 DNA sequence: TGTGCCAGCAGCCCGACTAGCGGGGGGGGGTTTTACAATGAGCAGTTCTTC.

This rearrangement joins TRBV3-1 (or the pseudogene TRBV3-2) to TRBJ2-4; D might be TRBD1 (6 bases). Trimming removed 0 bases at V and 12 bases at J, with 15 bases between. The CDR3 totals 14 residues. In germline, CDR1 is LGHDT, CDR2 YNNKEL (reference sequence). The CDR3: CASSQDGFQGGQYF. The CDR3 bases are TGTGCCAGCAGCCAAGACGGGTTCCAAGGGGGTCAGTACTTC.

The chain links TRBV6-2 or TRBV6-3 to TRBJ1-4; no reliable D call. Germline CDR1 reads MNHEY; CDR2 reads SVGEGT. V dropped 0 bases and J dropped 5 bases, with 19 bases sitting between them. The CDR3 has 18 residues. The CDR3, as DNA: TGTGCCAGCAGTTACTCATCGCCAAGACCATCTAGGAATGAAAAACTGTTTTTT. Its protein is CASSYSSPRPSRNEKLFF.

The chain carries TRBV9 and TRBJ1-6; 9 bases are shared with TRBD1. J was trimmed by 10 bases and V by 0 bases; bases with no gene match: 8. Germline-derived CDR1 and CDR2 are SGDLS and YYNGEE. The CDR3 extends over 16 amino acids. CDR3 DNA sequence: TGTGCCAGCAGCGTAGGGTCGGGACAGGGAGGATCACCCCTCCACTTT. It yields the protein CASSVGSGQGGSPLHF. The whole variable domain, filled in from reference TRBV9 and TRBJ1-6, reads DSGVTQTPKHLITATGQRVTLRCSPRSGDLSVYWYQQSLDQGLQFLIQYYNGEERAKGNILERFSAQQFPDLHSELNLSSLELGDSALYFCASSVGSGQGGSPLHFGNGTRLTVT.

V is TRBV6-4 and J is TRBJ1-1; D remains unclear. Germline V gives CDR1 MRHNA, CDR2 SNTAGT. V dropped 6 bases and J dropped 5 bases, with 13 bases sitting between them. This CDR3 region has 13 residues. CDR3 sequence: CASSQSGITEAFF. CDR3 DNA sequence: TGTGCCAGCAGCCAATCGGGTATTACTGAAGCTTTCTTT.

The rearrangement joins TRBV2 to TRBJ2-5; TRBD1 matches 8 bases. With V trimmed by 4 bases and J by 5 bases, 3 bases remained unmatched. Germline V gene sequence: CDR1 SNHLY, CDR2 FYNNEI. The CDR3 extends over 13 amino acids. This CDR3 is CASSGTGYETQYF. The CDR3 DNA reads as TGTGCCAGCAGTGGGACAGGGTACGAGACCCAGTACTTC.

The chain joins TRBV7-9 to TRBJ1-3; a possible D gene is TRBD1 (5 bases). With 4 bases removed from V and 3 bases from J, the gap between germline ends came to 7 bases. CDR1 and CDR2 from the germline V gene are SEHNR and FQNEAQ (reference sequence). This CDR3 is built from 13 residues. The CDR3 reads CASSSTVGNTIYF. As DNA, the CDR3 is TGTGCCAGCAGCTCGACAGTTGGAAACACCATATATTTT.

This chain connects TRBV19 to TRBJ2-1; 7 bases match TRBD2. The CDR3 has 14 residues. V was pared by 6 bases and J by 7 bases, with 9 bases of the junction left unmatched. Germline loops: CDR1 LNHDA, CDR2 SQIVND (reference sequence). The chain's CDR3 is CASRAERGGNEQFF. The CDR3 region has the DNA TGTGCCAGTAGGGCAGAGCGGGGAGGAAATGAGCAGTTCTTC.

V and J are TRBV6-5 and TRBJ1-6; 9 bases fit TRBD1. Germline CDR1 and CDR2: MNHEY and SVGAGI. The V gene end was trimmed by 7 bases and the J gene end by 5 bases; junction bases not matched to a gene: 3. This CDR3 region has 14 residues. In nucleotides, the CDR3 is TGTGCCAGCACCCGGGACAGGGATAATTCACCCCTCCACTTT. Translating gives CASTRDRDNSPLHF.

The rearrangement links TRBV6-5 to TRBJ2-2, with a possible D match to TRBD1 (6 bases). Per the germline V gene, CDR1 is MNHEY and CDR2 is SVGAGI. The CDR3 has 15 residues. Between the trimmed V and J ends, which lost 0 bases and 6 bases, there was a span of 11 bases. In nucleotides, the CDR3 is TGTGCCAGCAGTTACTCGAACAGGGCCTCCGGGGAGCTGTTTTTT. Residues: CASSYSNRASGELFF.